The T cell receptor (beta chain) under discussion was sequenced for a study of T cells in pancreatic ductal adenocarcinoma. Study results and caveats: Tumor samples had fewer productive templates and around 7.2-fold fewer unique clonotypes than blood. The resected cohort was biased toward the minority with early-stage disease.

Here immunoSEQ multiplex PCR was the method, and the copy in TCRdb shows in-frame clones only, minus some. The sample shows about 98,000 clones, nearly 95% of them seen only once. No neoadjuvant therapy was given to the selected pancreatic ductal adenocarcinoma patients before their surgery. About this clone: As yet, its antigen is unknown.

Trimming shortened V by 4 bases and J by 1 base, and 11 bases separated the two germline ends. Germline V gives CDR1 MNHEY, CDR2 SMNVEV (reference sequence). CDR3 length equals 14 residues. The specimen sequenced was PBMCs. The chain carries TRBV27 and TRBJ2-7; D is possibly TRBD2 (6 bases). This receptor was obtained from a human donor with pancreatic ductal adenocarcinoma. CDR3 in amino acids: CASSWDFQSYEQYF. As DNA, the CDR3 is TGTGCCAGCAGTTGGGACTTCCAATCCTACGAGCAGTACTTC.